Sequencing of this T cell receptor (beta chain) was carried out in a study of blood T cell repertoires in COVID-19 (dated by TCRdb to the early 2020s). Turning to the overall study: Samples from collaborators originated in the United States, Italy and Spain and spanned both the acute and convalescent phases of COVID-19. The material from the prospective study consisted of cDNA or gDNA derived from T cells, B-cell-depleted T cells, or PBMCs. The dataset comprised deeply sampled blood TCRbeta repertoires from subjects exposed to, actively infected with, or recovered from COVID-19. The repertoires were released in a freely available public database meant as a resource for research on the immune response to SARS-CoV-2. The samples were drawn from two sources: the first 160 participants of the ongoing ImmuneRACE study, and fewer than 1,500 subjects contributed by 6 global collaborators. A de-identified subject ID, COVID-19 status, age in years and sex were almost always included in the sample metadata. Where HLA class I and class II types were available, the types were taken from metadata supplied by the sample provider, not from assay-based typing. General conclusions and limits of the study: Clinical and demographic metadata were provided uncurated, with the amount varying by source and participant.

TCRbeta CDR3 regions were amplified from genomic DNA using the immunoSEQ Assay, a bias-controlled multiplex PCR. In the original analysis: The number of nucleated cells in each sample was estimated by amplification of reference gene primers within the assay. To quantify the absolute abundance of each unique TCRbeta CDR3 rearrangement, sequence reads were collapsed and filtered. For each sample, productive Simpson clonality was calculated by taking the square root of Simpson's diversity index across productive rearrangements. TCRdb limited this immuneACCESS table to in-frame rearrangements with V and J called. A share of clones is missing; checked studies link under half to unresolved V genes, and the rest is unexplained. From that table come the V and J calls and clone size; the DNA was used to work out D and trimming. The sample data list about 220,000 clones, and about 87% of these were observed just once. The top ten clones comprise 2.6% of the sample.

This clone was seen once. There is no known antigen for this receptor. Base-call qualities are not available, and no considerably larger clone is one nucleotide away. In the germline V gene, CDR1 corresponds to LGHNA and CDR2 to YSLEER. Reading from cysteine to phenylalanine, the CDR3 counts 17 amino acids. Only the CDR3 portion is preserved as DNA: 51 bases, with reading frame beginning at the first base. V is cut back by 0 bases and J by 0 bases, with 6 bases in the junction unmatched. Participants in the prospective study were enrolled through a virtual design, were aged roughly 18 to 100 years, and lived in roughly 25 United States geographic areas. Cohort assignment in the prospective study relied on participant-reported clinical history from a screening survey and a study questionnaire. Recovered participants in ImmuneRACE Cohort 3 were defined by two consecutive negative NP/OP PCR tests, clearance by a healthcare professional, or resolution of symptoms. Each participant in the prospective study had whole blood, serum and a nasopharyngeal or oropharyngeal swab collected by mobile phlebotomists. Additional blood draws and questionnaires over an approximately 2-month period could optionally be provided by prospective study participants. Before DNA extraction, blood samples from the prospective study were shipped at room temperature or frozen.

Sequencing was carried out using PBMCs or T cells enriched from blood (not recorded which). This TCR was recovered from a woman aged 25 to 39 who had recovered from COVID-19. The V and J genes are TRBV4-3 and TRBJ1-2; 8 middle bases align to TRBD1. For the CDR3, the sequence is CASSQDLGQGTNYGYTF. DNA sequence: TGCGCCAGCAGCCAAGATTTAGGACAGGGCACTAACTATGGCTACACCTTC.